Many counts were recorded for the clone carrying this TCR beta chain. As yet, its antigen is unknown. This sample was taken from a study of human T cells and chemical hapten exposure. About the study: The sensitizing agent was 2% DPC, placed on about 2 cm by about 2 cm of upper inner arm skin. Predominantly women, the patients had alopecia areata, totalis or universalis.

Via MiXCR, TCRdb re-called the RACE reads, giving one row per CDR3 protein. The data contain 80,000 to 100,000 distinct CDR3 sequences, approximately 11% of them singletons. Study-level findings and limits: Unchanged with DPC sensitization were TCRs above 1 in 1000 frequency.

The time point was: patch test 3, about 24 weeks after DPC sensitization. The sample's treatment: therapeutic diphenylcyclopropenone sensitization with weekly scalp DPC. Blood, whole and unfractionated, served as the source for total RNA extraction. CDR1 and CDR2 (germline): SQVTM, ANQGSEA. The V end was cut by 7 bases, the J end by 0 bases, with 13 bases between. This CDR3 comprises 14 residues. The sequenced sample was whole blood, obtained in connection with sensitization to the hapten diphenylcyclopropenone (DPC). The sequence was collected from a woman aged 25-40 years with alopecia areata. Some clones in this sample may be carry-over from other donors' samples. The chain combines TRBV29-1 with TRBJ2-4; weak D call: TRBD2 (5 bases). The CDR3 spells CSAAGRLAKNIQYF. DNA for the CDR3: TGCAGCGCGGCGGGCAGATTAGCCAAAAACATTCAGTACTTC.